The 27 T cell receptor beta chains in this list originate from one sample, sequenced in a study of blood T cell dynamics during melanoma immunotherapy. Time point in this sample: week 3, after first cycle of checkpoint inhibitor. Generated by immunoSEQ multiplex PCR, the TCRdb table keeps only in-frame clones and is missing some. Found here are about 11,000 clones, about four fifths of them singletons; the top ten hold 20% to 25%. Sequencing used blood, obtained from a patient treated with checkpoint blockade. These receptors came from a human donor with melanoma.

V is TRBV4-3 and J is TRBJ2-7; 8 bases align to TRBD2. Germline V lookup: CDR1 LGHNA, CDR2 YSLEER. This CDR3 has 16 amino acids. V lost 4 bases and J lost 2; bases outside the gene matches: 10. The chain's CDR3 is CASSRALAGGTYEQYF. The CDR3 DNA is TGCGCCAGCAGCCGGGCTCTAGCGGGCGGGACCTACGAGCAGTACTTC.

The count of this clone is one. The chain combines TRBV12-5 with TRBJ1-1, with a possible D match to TRBD1 (5 bases). Germline V gene data show CDR1 as LGHNT and CDR2 as FRNRAP. The V gene lost 6 bases and the J gene lost 1 base, with 12 bases spanning the gap. The CDR3 is 14 amino acids. CDR3 residues: CASGPGLPNTEAFF. CDR3 sequence (DNA): TGTGCTAGTGGGCCGGGACTGCCGAACACTGAAGCTTTCTTT. The full variable domain, completed using reference TRBV12-5 and TRBJ1-1, is DARVTQTPRHKVTEMGQEVTMRCQPILGHNTVFWYRQTMMQGLELLAYFRNRAPLDDSGMPKDRFSAEMPDATLATLKIQPSEPRDSAVYFCASGPGLPNTEAFFGQGTRLTVV.

The chain uses TRBV6-1 and TRBJ2-7, with 11 bases fitting TRBD2. The V and J ends lost 1 base and 3 bases, in that order; junction bases with no gene match: 8. The CDR3 runs to 17 residues. Germline CDR1 is MNHNS and CDR2 is SASEGT. CDR3 sequence reads: CASSEGVSGRALYEQYF. As DNA, the CDR3 is TGTGCCAGCAGTGAAGGTGTTAGCGGGAGGGCCCTCTACGAGCAGTACTTC.

This rearrangement joins TRBV19 to TRBJ2-4, with D maybe TRBD2 (5 bases). Germline V gives CDR1 LNHDA, CDR2 SQIVND (reference sequence). V was clipped by 7 bases and J by 3 bases, with 10 bases between them. This CDR3 is built from 13 residues. CDR3 sequence (DNA): TGTGCCAGTATTGGACTCCTCAAAAACATTCAGTACTTC. It encodes CASIGLLKNIQYF.

The V gene is TRBV6-5, the J gene TRBJ1-6; D is uncertain. The CDR3 covers 14 residues. CDR1 is MNHEY, CDR2 SVGAGI, per germline. V was clipped by 5 bases and J by 4 bases, with 9 bases between them. Written as DNA, the CDR3 is TGTGCCAGCAGTCGAACGGAGTATAATTCACCCCTCCACTTT. Translated, it gives CASSRTEYNSPLHF.

The chain joins TRBV2 to TRBJ2-3; TRBD2 might be the D (5 bases). Trimming removed 11 bases from V and 2 bases from J, with 11 bases in between. The CDR3 runs to 12 residues. Germline-derived CDR1 and CDR2 are SNHLY and FYNNEI. The CDR3 region has the DNA TGTGCCGCCCCGGAGGTCACAGATACGCAGTATTTT. It specifies CAAPEVTDTQYF. Full variable domain (remainder filled in from reference TRBV2 and TRBJ2-3): EPEVTQTPSHQVTQMGQEVILRCVPISNHLYFYWYRQILGQKVEFLVSFYNNEISEKSEIFDDQFSVERPDGSNFTLKIRSTKLEDSAMYFCAAPEVTDTQYFGPGTRLTVL.

The chain recombines TRBV28 with TRBJ1-1; D is unresolved. The CDR3 consists of 14 residues. V lost 8 bases and J 1 base, leaving 14 bases between the germline ends. The germline gives CDR1 MDHEN, CDR2 SYDVKM. The CDR3 protein is CASRLRDGNTEAFF. The CDR3 bases are TGTGCCAGCCGGCTAAGGGATGGGAACACTGAAGCTTTCTTT.

This clone was seen just once. The gene calls are TRBV2 and TRBJ2-1; D unclear. The V end lost 10 bases, the J end lost 2 bases, and 12 bases lay between the germline ends. CDR1 is SNHLY, CDR2 FYNNEI, per germline. The CDR3 is made up of 13 amino acids. The CDR3 sequence: CATDRRTYNEQFF. In nucleotides, the CDR3 is TGTGCCACAGATCGGCGGACCTACAATGAGCAGTTCTTC. The whole variable domain, remainder taken from reference TRBV2 and TRBJ2-1, is EPEVTQTPSHQVTQMGQEVILRCVPISNHLYFYWYRQILGQKVEFLVSFYNNEISEKSEIFDDQFSVERPDGSNFTLKIRSTKLEDSAMYFCATDRRTYNEQFFGPGTRLTVL.

The chain joins TRBV28 to TRBJ1-2; no definite D call. CDR1 and CDR2 from the germline V gene are MDHEN and SYDVKM. The CDR3 is made up of 15 amino acids. Trimming took off 6 bases at V and 4 bases at J, with 18 bases between the two ends. CDR3 loop: CASSPRLGRLYGYTF. The CDR3 coding sequence is TGTGCCAGCAGCCCCAGACTCGGTAGGCTCTATGGCTACACCTTC.

The chain employs TRBV18 and TRBJ1-4; D is unresolved. Germline V gene sequence: CDR1 KGHSH, CDR2 LQKENI. V lost 6 bases and J 7 bases, leaving 9 bases between the germline ends. The CDR3 spans 12 residues. DNA of the CDR3: TGTGCCAGCTCCTCGCAAACTGAAAAACTGTTTTTT. This translates into CASSSQTEKLFF.

This clone was detected a few times. DNA for the CDR3: TGTGCCAGCAGCGAAAAGATTCATGAGCAGTTCTTC. Its translation is CASSEKIHEQFF. The rearrangement links TRBV11-1 to TRBJ2-1; unclear D gene. This CDR3 is 12 amino acids long. V lost 5 bases, J lost 8 bases, and 10 bases lay in between. From germline, CDR1 is SGHAT and CDR2 FQDESV (reference sequence). Supplemented by reference TRBV11-1 and TRBJ2-1, the full variable domain reads EAEVAQSPRYKITEKSQAVAFWCDPISGHATLYWYRQILGQGPELLVQFQDESVVDDSQLPKDRFSAERLKGVDSTLKIQPAELGDSAMYLCASSEKIHEQFFGPGTRLTVL.

This clone was seen only a few times. One end of the junction is discordant with germline, which a read error may explain. V and J are TRBV7-9 and TRBJ2-7, with a possible D match to TRBD2 (6 bases). Germline values: CDR1 SEHNR, CDR2 FQNEAQ (reference sequence). This CDR3 is 11 amino acids long. The chain's CDR3 is CASSSTGTPNF. For the CDR3, the DNA is TGTGCCAGCAGCTCTACCGGGACTCCGAACTTC.

V is TRBV2 and J is TRBJ2-5; 10 nucleotides line up with TRBD2. In germline, CDR1 is SNHLY, CDR2 FYNNEI. The CDR3 length is 15 residues. Germline trimming cut 7 bases from V and 1 base from J; bases unmatched to any gene: 6. The CDR3: CASIPRTSGQETQYF. The CDR3 coding sequence is TGTGCCAGCATCCCCCGGACTAGCGGCCAAGAGACCCAGTACTTC.

The V call is TRBV11-2, the J call TRBJ2-7; possibly TRBD1 for D (5 bases). V was clipped by 4 bases and J by 6 bases, with 16 bases between them. CDR1 and CDR2 (germline): SGHAT, FQNNGV. The CDR3 is 14 residues long. The CDR3: CASSSSLDIGEQYV. The CDR3 DNA is TGTGCCAGCAGCTCTTCTCTGGACATCGGCGAGCAGTACGTC.

The chain carries TRBV7-2 and TRBJ2-7; 8 bases agree with TRBD2. CDR3 length: 16 amino acids. Germline V gene lookup returns CDR1 SGHTA and CDR2 FQGNSA. V shed 1 base, J shed 7 bases, and the junction held 12 bases outside the gene matches. CDR3 loop: CASSLVSSGPKIEQYF. The CDR3 DNA reads as TGTGCCAGCAGCTTAGTGTCTAGCGGGCCTAAAATAGAGCAGTACTTC.

The J gene is TRBJ1-4, the V gene TRBV28; D might be TRBD1 (6 bases). Germline V gene sequence: CDR1 MDHEN, CDR2 SYDVKM. The CDR3 sequence is 14 residues long. With 3 bases removed from V and 5 bases from J, the gap between germline ends came to 10 bases. CDR3 sequence: CASSFWTENEKLFF. As DNA, the CDR3 is TGTGCCAGCAGTTTTTGGACAGAAAATGAAAAACTGTTTTTT.

This clone was seen just once. The V gene is TRBV7-2, the J gene TRBJ1-1, with unresolved D. In germline, CDR1 is SGHTA, CDR2 FQGNSA. V lost 1 base, J lost 4 bases, and 7 bases lay in between. The CDR3 spans 13 residues. The CDR3 spells CASSLGWGTEAFF. CDR3 nucleotide sequence: TGTGCCAGCAGCTTAGGTTGGGGCACTGAAGCTTTCTTT. The entire variable domain, with the rest obtained from reference TRBV7-2 and TRBJ1-1, is as follows: GAGVSQSPSNKVTEKGKDVELRCDPISGHTALYWYRQSLGQGLEFLIYFQGNSAPDKSGLPSDRFSAERTGGSVSTLTIQRTQQEDSAVYLCASSLGWGTEAFFGQGTRLTVV.

This chain uses TRBV28 with TRBJ1-2; tentatively, D is TRBD1 (6 bases). Trimming shortened V by 1 base and J by 4 bases, and 10 bases separated the two germline ends. This CDR3 comprises 14 residues. CDR1 is MDHEN and CDR2 is SYDVKM in the germline V gene. The chain's CDR3 is CASSLSQGSYGYTF. The CDR3 DNA reads TGTGCCAGCAGTTTATCACAGGGATCCTATGGCTACACCTTC.

The chain links TRBV15 to TRBJ2-5; no firm D call. The germline V gene encodes CDR1 LNHNV and CDR2 YYDKDF (reference sequence). V lost 0 bases and J lost 2, with 7 bases in between. CDR3 length: 14 amino acids. The CDR3 coding sequence is TGTGCCACCAGCAGAGAACTCCTGCAAGAGACCCAGTACTTC. This sequence encodes CATSRELLQETQYF.

This chain joins TRBV6-6 and TRBJ1-2, with D possibly being TRBD1 (6 bases). This CDR3 contains 15 residues. Germline V gives CDR1 MNHNY, CDR2 SVGAGI (reference sequence). The V gene lost 4 bases and the J gene lost 2 bases, with 14 bases spanning the gap. The CDR3 sequence: CASSSGQIENYGYTF. The CDR3 region has the DNA TGTGCCAGCAGTTCCGGACAGATTGAAAACTATGGCTACACCTTC.

This chain connects TRBV7-7 to TRBJ2-1, with 10 bases that match TRBD2. Trimming took 5 bases from V and 4 from J; bases not matched to a gene: 5. This CDR3 region has 15 residues. The germline V gene has CDR1 SSHAT and CDR2 FNYEAQ (reference sequence). The CDR3 DNA sequence: TGTGCCAGCAGCACACTAGCGGGGAGTTACAATGAGCAGTTCTTC. It is translated as CASSTLAGSYNEQFF.

The chain combines TRBV5-5 with TRBJ1-1, with D hard to call. V was pared by 0 bases and J by 0 bases, with 6 bases between. The CDR3 extends over 14 amino acids. The germline CDR1 and CDR2 sequences are SGHKS and YYEKEE (reference sequence). CDR3 in DNA: TGTGCCAGCAGCTTGGAACCTATGAACACTGAAGCTTTCTTT. Protein product: CASSLEPMNTEAFF.

The chain combines TRBV5-1 with TRBJ2-2; 9 bases agree with TRBD1. Germline loops: CDR1 SGHRS, CDR2 YFSETQ. V was clipped by 2 bases and J by 4 bases; unmatched bases: 3. The CDR3 contains 15 residues. This CDR3 reads CASSFWTGATGELFF. In DNA form, the CDR3 reads TGCGCCAGCAGCTTTTGGACAGGGGCCACCGGGGAGCTGTTTTTT.

V usage is TRBV15 and J usage is TRBJ2-5; D call uncertain. Germline assignment: CDR1 LNHNV and CDR2 YYDKDF (reference sequence). Trimming took 8 bases from V and 2 from J, leaving 15 bases between them. The CDR3 sequence is 14 residues long. The CDR3 sequence is CATSPGRNQETQYF. For the CDR3, the DNA is TGTGCCACCTCCCCCGGCAGAAATCAAGAGACCCAGTACTTC. The whole variable domain, remainder taken from reference TRBV15 and TRBJ2-5, is DAMVIQNPRYQVTQFGKPVTLSCSQTLNHNVMYWYQQKSSQAPKLLFHYYDKDFNNEADTPDNFQSRRPNTSFCFLDIRSPGLGDTAMYLCATSPGRNQETQYFGPGTRLLVL.

The sample holds one count of this clone. The chain joins TRBV4-3 to TRBJ2-1; no clear D gene. There are 14 residues in the CDR3. Looked up from germline, CDR1 is LGHNA and CDR2 is YSLEER. Trimming removed 0 bases from V and 4 bases from J, with 7 bases in between. In nucleotides, the CDR3 is TGCGCCAGCAGCCAAGATATGGCTTACAATGAGCAGTTCTTC. It translates to CASSQDMAYNEQFF.

The CDR3 DNA follows: TGTGCCAGCAGCGTAGGGCGACTAGCGGGGGGGGAGAATGAGCAGTTCTTC. This gives the protein CASSVGRLAGGENEQFF. This rearrangement joins TRBV9 to TRBJ2-1, with 14 bases lining up with TRBD2. The germline CDR1 and CDR2 sequences are SGDLS and YYNGEE. Trimming at V came to 0 bases and at J to 7 bases, leaving 6 bases not matched to a gene. The length of the CDR3 is 17 residues. Full variable domain (rest looked up from reference TRBV9 and TRBJ2-1): DSGVTQTPKHLITATGQRVTLRCSPRSGDLSVYWYQQSLDQGLQFLIQYYNGEERAKGNILERFSAQQFPDLHSELNLSSLELGDSALYFCASSVGRLAGGENEQFFGPGTRLTVL.

CDR3 in amino acids: CASSEEKGGGPYEQYF. The CDR3, as DNA: TGTGCCAGCAGTGAAGAAAAGGGAGGGGGCCCCTACGAGCAGTACTTC. J is TRBJ2-7 and V is TRBV6-1; D is perhaps TRBD1 or TRBD2 (7 bases each). V was shortened by 1 base and J by 2 bases, with 15 bases between the two germline ends. Germline V CDR1 and CDR2: MNHNS, SASEGT. The CDR3 contains 16 residues.